The T cell receptor beta chain under discussion was sequenced for a study of cytomegalovirus exposure and HLA in healthy donors. Across the study: Among the 400 or so donors who were genotyped, approximately 76% fell in the genetic ancestry cluster that is associated with self-reported Caucasian donors. Whole-study findings and limits: It emerged from a later analysis that several of the most significant clusters appeared to be linked to common viral pathogens.

Whereas donors were nominally healthy upon sampling, unrecorded immune exposures were probable. PCR used 60 Vbeta primers and 13 Jbeta primers. Using immunoSEQ multiplex PCR, the repertoire was profiled, and TCRdb retains in-frame clones only, with some absent. Here the sample spans 150,000 to 200,000 clones, approximately 85% being singletons. The count of this clone is one. Its antigen is as yet unknown. Sequencing input: PBMCs. The TCR originated in a woman in her 50s in good health and CMV-seronegative.

The CDR3 region has the DNA TGTGCCAGCAGCGTAAGCGGGCTCGATGAGCAGTTCTTC. It translates to CASSVSGLDEQFF. This rearrangement joins TRBV9 to TRBJ2-1; possible D gene TRBD2, 6 bases. This CDR3 is built from 13 residues. Trimming took 1 base from V and 8 from J, leaving 10 bases between them. CDR1 SGDLS and CDR2 YYNGEE come from the germline V gene.